These 15 T cell receptor beta chains originate from one sample sequenced in a study of cytomegalovirus exposure and HLA in healthy donors. 13 Jbeta primers and 60 Vbeta primers were used for the PCR. The method was immunoSEQ multiplex PCR; TCRdb's version includes in-frame clones alone and lacks a portion of them. The table records about 97,000 clones, roughly 83% of them present only once. The sample taken for sequencing was PBMCs. These receptors all come from a male donor in good health and CMV-seropositive.

The chain carries TRBV7-9 and TRBJ1-4, with TRBD1 as a possible D gene (5 bases). This CDR3 is 18 amino acids long. CDR1 and CDR2 (germline): SEHNR, FQNEAQ (reference sequence). Trimming took 2 bases from V and 0 from J, leaving 16 bases between them. Written as DNA, the CDR3 is TGTGCCAGCAGCTTAATTGGTTCAGGGAAGGCAACTAATGAAAAACTGTTTTTT. As protein: CASSLIGSGKATNEKLFF.

Only a few counts were recorded for this clone. The chain combines TRBV30 with TRBJ1-2; 7 nucleotides agree with TRBD1. The germline V gene has CDR1 GTSNPN and CDR2 SVGIG (reference sequence). V lost 1 base and J lost 5; bases outside the gene matches: 10. The CDR3 contains 15 residues. The CDR3 is CAWSAPTGVGYGYTF. CDR3 nucleotides: TGTGCCTGGAGTGCCCCCACAGGGGTAGGGTATGGCTACACCTTC.

The V and J genes are TRBV30 and TRBJ1-5; possibly TRBD1 for D (5 bases). Germline-derived CDR1 and CDR2 are GTSNPN and SVGIG (reference sequence). Trimming shortened V by 6 bases and J by 2 bases, and 11 bases separated the two germline ends. The CDR3 loop spans 13 amino acids. CDR3 in amino acids: CACQTGGNQPQHF. As DNA, the CDR3 is TGTGCCTGCCAAACGGGGGGCAATCAGCCCCAGCATTTT.

This rearrangement joins TRBV19 to TRBJ2-2; 7 positions match TRBD1. V lost 7 bases and J lost 4; bases outside the gene matches: 9. Germline-derived CDR1 and CDR2 are LNHDA and SQIVND (reference sequence). The CDR3 runs to 15 residues. The CDR3 region is CASKGAGWSTGELFF. Written as DNA, the CDR3 is TGTGCCAGTAAGGGGGCAGGGTGGAGCACCGGGGAGCTGTTTTTT.

The genes are TRBV30 and TRBJ2-2; D is perhaps TRBD2 (7 bases). Germline CDR1 GTSNPN, CDR2 SVGIG (reference sequence). Trimming removed 3 bases at V and 2 bases at J, with 10 bases between. The CDR3 extends over 14 amino acids. CDR3 amino acids: CAWRGGGNTGELFF. The CDR3 DNA follows: TGTGCCTGGAGAGGGGGGGGCAACACCGGGGAGCTGTTTTTT.

The chain combines TRBV5-1 with TRBJ1-1, with D hard to call. The CDR3 is made up of 13 amino acids. V was trimmed by 4 bases and J by 2 bases, leaving 9 bases between them. Germline CDR1 is SGHRS and CDR2 is YFSETQ. For the CDR3, the DNA is TGCGCCAGCAGCCGACAAGACAACACTGAAGCTTTCTTT. Translating gives CASSRQDNTEAFF.

V is TRBV2 and J is TRBJ2-3; perhaps TRBD1 as D (6 bases). V shed 4 bases and J shed 0 bases, with 11 bases lying between them. CDR3 size: 15 residues. Germline-derived CDR1 and CDR2 are SNHLY and FYNNEI. This chain's CDR3 is CASSVGGLSTDTQYF. The CDR3 coding sequence is TGTGCCAGCAGTGTAGGGGGTCTTAGCACAGATACGCAGTATTTT.

CDR3 amino acids: CASSSTANTEAFF. DNA for the CDR3: TGTGCCAGCAGCTCTACAGCGAACACTGAAGCTTTCTTT. The chain couples TRBV5-4 to TRBJ1-1; D call uncertain. The length of the CDR3 is 13 residues. Trimming took 3 bases from V and 1 from J, leaving 7 bases between them. CDR1 SGHNT and CDR2 YYREEE come from the germline V gene (reference sequence). The variable domain in full, completed from reference TRBV5-4 and TRBJ1-1, reads ETGVTQSPTHLIKTRGQQVTLRCSSQSGHNTVSWYQQALGQGPQFIFQYYREEENGRGNFPPRFSGLQFPNYSSELNVNALELDDSALYLCASSSTANTEAFFGQGTRLTVV.

This clone has more than one count but fewer than ten. The chain has TRBV7-3 and TRBJ1-1; 7 bases agree with TRBD1. The germline V gene encodes CDR1 SGHTA and CDR2 FQGTGA. The CDR3 contains 15 residues. The junction had 6 bases not matched to a gene; V was cut back by 0 bases and J by 5 bases. CDR3 in amino acids: CASSLTAGGRTEAFF. Written as DNA, the CDR3 is TGTGCCAGCAGCTTAACAGCAGGGGGAAGGACTGAAGCTTTCTTT.

The chain has TRBV5-5 and TRBJ1-5; 9 bases line up with TRBD1. CDR3 length: 18 amino acids. V lost 2 bases to trimming and J lost 0 bases; unmatched junction nucleotides: 9. Germline-derived CDR1 and CDR2 are SGHKS and YYEKEE (reference sequence). The CDR3 spells CASSLLAGTGYSNQPQHF. The CDR3 DNA reads as TGTGCCAGCAGCTTACTGGCCGGGACAGGGTATAGCAATCAGCCCCAGCATTTT.

The gene calls are TRBV18 and TRBJ2-3; a weak D match, TRBD2 (5 bases). V was pared by 4 bases and J by 0 bases, with 8 bases between. The CDR3 covers 14 residues. The V gene's germline CDR1 is KGHSH and CDR2 LQKENI. CDR3 nucleotide sequence: TGTGCCAGCTCACAATCGGGGAGCACAGATACGCAGTATTTT. Protein: CASSQSGSTDTQYF.

The rearrangement joins TRBV9 to TRBJ2-7; D gene uncertain. The V end was cut by 1 base, the J end by 3 bases, with 8 bases between. This CDR3 comprises 13 residues. CDR1 and CDR2 (germline): SGDLS, YYNGEE. CDR3 residues: CASSVTPRYEQYF. The CDR3 bases are TGTGCCAGCAGCGTAACACCCCGCTACGAGCAGTACTTC.

With regard to this clone: Other DNA sequences of this sample code for an identical CDR3. The chain is built from TRBV4-3 and TRBJ1-5; the D is unclear. The V gene lost 0 bases and the J gene lost 0 bases, with 6 bases spanning the gap. CDR3 length: 15 residues. Germline V gene lookup returns CDR1 LGHNA and CDR2 YSLEER. The CDR3 coding sequence is TGCGCCAGCAGCCAAGATTCCAATAGCAATCAGCCCCAGCATTTT. Encoded protein: CASSQDSNSNQPQHF.

This clone came up once. This sequence joins TRBV10-3 and TRBJ1-6; D is possibly TRBD1 (5 bases). The germline V gene encodes CDR1 ENHRY and CDR2 SYGVKD. Trimming removed 6 bases from V and 10 bases from J, with 19 bases in between. This CDR3 comprises 15 residues. The CDR3 bases are TGTGCCATCAGAGCTACCGGGACTAAGGGCTCACCCCTCCACTTT. Translated, it gives CAIRATGTKGSPLHF.

DNA of the CDR3: TGTGCCTGGAGGAGGTACAGGAGCCGACACAATGAGCAGTTCTTC. Protein: CAWRRYRSRHNEQFF. V gene TRBV30 combines with J gene TRBJ2-1, with a weak D call TRBD1 (5 bases). CDR1 and CDR2 from the germline V gene are GTSNPN and SVGIG (reference sequence). V gave up 3 bases and J gave up 5 bases, with 17 bases separating them. The CDR3 is 15 residues long.